Reported below is one TCR beta chain. This clone was seen just once. No antigen is known for it. No clone much larger than this one lies a single base away; base qualities are absent. The data are from a study of OX40 agonist ivuxolimab in advanced cancers. In terms of the full investigation: Ivuxolimab was an agonistic, fully human IgG2 monoclonal antibody directed against OX40 (CD134), a costimulatory receptor. Intravenous ivuxolimab was administered to patients every 2 weeks at six dose levels: 0.01, 0.1, 0.3, 1.5, 3 and 10 mg/kg. Of the roughly 51 patients in dose escalation, around 20 had hepatocellular carcinoma, about 15 had melanoma, 9 had renal cell carcinoma and 9 had head and neck cancer. In the dose-escalation cohort, approximately 80% of patients were male, and the mean age was approximately 60 years with a range of roughly 23 to 79. Prior anti-PD-1, anti-PD-L1 or anti-CTLA-4 therapy was permitted, and approximately 40% of dose-escalation patients had received checkpoint inhibitors. Partial responses occurred in three dose-escalation patients, of whom one had hepatocellular carcinoma and two had cutaneous melanoma. Peripheral TCRbeta sequencing aimed to test whether ivuxolimab altered TCR sequence diversity and caused clonal T-cell expansion. The paper covers the monotherapy dose-escalation part of the phase I ivuxolimab trial, which included N ≈ 54 patients.

The trial excluded patients who had a history of autoimmune disease or were on systemic immunosuppression. Peripheral blood for TCR sequencing was collected from all dose cohorts at baseline, on cycle 4 day 1, and on cycle 7 day 1. Samples were obtained from an open-label, multicenter, first-in-human phase I dose-escalation trial of ivuxolimab. Adults with locally advanced or metastatic head and neck squamous cell, hepatocellular, melanoma or renal cell carcinoma were enrolled in the trial. Before TCR sequencing, CD4+ T cells and CD8+ T cells from peripheral blood were sorted into separate populations. For sequencing of the TCRbeta CDR3 region, genomic DNA was extracted from the sorted cells. The immunoSEQ Assay was used for sequencing of TCRbeta CDR3 regions. TCRdb mirrors the immuneACCESS table, restricted to in-frame sequences. Some clones are absent from its copies; in checked studies, under half trace to an unresolved V gene, and the reason for the others is unknown. Across this sample there are about 26,000 clones, with 85% to 90% seen only once. 30% to 40% of the sample comes from the top ten.

The paper as a whole reports these results and caveats: Clonal expansion of both CD4+ and CD8+ blood T cells was observed from baseline to week 6 at doses 0.1 to 3.0 mg/kg. Partial responders in the 0.1-3.0 mg/kg groups had among the lowest normalized peripheral clonal expansion, especially among CD8+ T cells. After ivuxolimab, expanded clones were on average more numerous among CD8+ T cells than among CD4+ T cells. Which antigens the clonally expanded peripheral T cells were specific for was not determined. Low levels of normalized T-cell clonal expansion were also seen in some patients who did not respond.

V ends up 1 base short and J 4 bases short, with an unmatched junction base count of 11. CDR1 SGHTA and CDR2 FQGTGA are derived from the germline V gene. CDR3 length: 18 amino acids, cysteine to phenylalanine. The retained sequence is limited to the CDR3, 54 bases, with the frame set at the first base. This receptor was taken from an adult with an advanced solid tumor such as melanoma, head and neck, liver or kidney cancer. In this chain, TRBV7-3 is recombined with TRBJ2-1, with 9 central nucleotides matching TRBD2. Sequencing used CD4+ or CD8+ T cells sorted from blood, obtained in a trial of the OX40 agonist ivuxolimab. The CDR3 region has the sequence CASSLSPWGLADYNEQFF. The nucleotide sequence reads TGTGCCAGCAGCTTAAGTCCGTGGGGACTAGCAGATTACAATGAGCAGTTCTTC.